A selection of T cell receptor beta chains follows, all from one sample in a study of prognosis after radiotherapy for stage I lung cancer. MiXCR, applied by TCRdb to the multiplex PCR reads, yields one record per CDR3 protein. This table has more than 9,500 distinct CDR3 sequences, roughly 50% appearing once. Sample: PBMCs, taken before or after stereotactic body radiation therapy (not recorded which). All receptors come from a donor of 50 years or more with non-small cell lung cancer. The CDR3 runs from the conserved cysteine through the conserved F or W. A D gene is named only where the DNA matches it firmly. Only part of the rows carry a size: once, few, many, or a class if the clone is expanded.

TRBJ2-7 TRBD2 - TRBV7-6 17 TGTGCCAGCAGCGCCACCCTTACTAGCGGCTCCTCCTACGAGCAGTACTTC CASSATLTSGSSYEQYF
TRBJ2-1 TRBD2 - TRBV12-3/TRBV12-4 17 TGTGCCAGCATTTCACCCTGTACTAGCGGGAGTAACAATGAGCAGTTCTTC CASISPCTSGSNNEQFF
TRBJ1-5 - - TRBV2 15 TGTGCCAGCAGTGGGAGCTTGGGCCCCAATCAGCCCCAGCATTTT CASSGSLGPNQPQHF
TRBJ2-1 TRBD1 once TRBV28 15 TGTGCCAGCATTTTCGGGGACAGTGGGAACAATGAGCAGTTCTTC CASIFGDSGNNEQFF
TRBJ1-4 - many TRBV19 18 TGTGCCAGTACCCCCCAGATTTCAGCAGACTCAACTAATGAAAAACTGTTTTTT CASTPQISADSTNEKLFF
TRBJ1-2 TRBD1 - TRBV30 12 TGTGCCTGGGGACAGGATACCTATGGATACACCTTC CAWGQDTYGYTF
TRBJ1-1 TRBD1 - TRBV6-2/TRBV6-3 13 TGTGCCAGTAGTTGGGGACAGGTCAATGAAGCTTTCTTT CASSWGQVNEAFF
TRBJ2-7 - - TRBV5-1 14 TGCGCCAGCAGCCCGGGGGCTACTGCCTACGAGCAGTACTTC CASSPGATAYEQYF
TRBJ2-4 TRBD2 many TRBV4-2 17 TGTGCCAGCAGCCAAGATCTAGGACTAGCGGTGAGAAACATTCAGTACTTC CASSQDLGLAVRNIQYF
TRBJ2-1 TRBD2 few TRBV6-2/TRBV6-3 14 TGTGCCAGCAACCTGCGGGAGCGGTACAATGAGCAGTTCTTC CASNLRERYNEQFF
TRBJ2-7 - - TRBV7-3 13 TGTGCCAGCAGCTTGGAAGGGATCGACGAGCAGTACTTC CASSLEGIDEQYF
TRBJ2-3 - few TRBV3-1 16 TGTGCCAGCAGCCATCGTAGCGGAGCTAGCACAGATACGCAGTATTTT CASSHRSGASTDTQYF
TRBJ2-5 - many TRBV20-1 15 TGCAGTGCTAGAGTCATCAAGGGAGCCCAAGAGACCCAGTACTTC CSARVIKGAQETQYF
TRBJ2-2 TRBD2 - TRBV5-1 18 TGCGCCAGCAGCCTGGGACTAGCGGGAAGGGGGAATACCGGGGAGCTGTTTTTT CASSLGLAGRGNTGELFF
TRBJ2-3 TRBD2 medium-sized TRBV5-1 17 TGCGCCAGCAGCCCCACGACTAGCGGTCGGGGCACAGATACGCAGTATTTT CASSPTTSGRGTDTQYF
TRBJ2-7 - medium-sized TRBV7-2 16 TGTGCCAGCAGCTTAGCATGGCCTTCCAGCTCCTACGAGCAGTACTTC CASSLAWPSSSYEQYF
TRBJ2-3 TRBD2 - TRBV5-1 16 TGCACCAACAGCTTGGCGGGGCTAGCGGGAACAGATACGCAGTATTTT CTNSLAGLAGTDTQYF
TRBJ1-5 TRBD1 - TRBV20-1 16 TGCAGTGCTAGAGTAGGGACAGGGGCTATGAATCAGCCCCAGCATTTT CSARVGTGAMNQPQHF
TRBJ1-6 - many TRBV14 15 TGTGCCAGCAGCCAAGATAGGCAGTACTATTCACCCCTCCACTTT CASSQDRQYYSPLHF
TRBJ2-2 - few TRBV5-5 14 TGTGCCAGCAGCTTGGAACCCAACACCGGGGAGCTGTTTTTT CASSLEPNTGELFF
TRBJ2-7 TRBD1 many TRBV18 19 TGTGCCAGCTCACCTGACCGGGACAGGGCAAGTCTAACAGTCTACGAGCAGTACTTC CASSPDRDRASLTVYEQYF
TRBJ2-3 - many TRBV10-3 14 TGTGCCACCACGCCGACAGCCAACACAGATACGCAGTATTTT CATTPTANTDTQYF
TRBJ1-2 - medium-sized TRBV30 13 TGTGCCTGGACCCTGACAGCTAACTATGGCTACACCTTC CAWTLTANYGYTF
TRBJ1-3 TRBD1 once TRBV30 14 TGTGCCTGGGGGACAGGGGGAACTGGAAACACCATATATTTT CAWGTGGTGNTIYF
TRBJ2-7 TRBD1 - TRBV24-1 14 TGTGCCACCAGTGATTCGTCTACAGGGGGCGAGCAGTACTTC CATSDSSTGGEQYF
TRBJ1-1 TRBD1 - TRBV20-1 16 TGCAGTGCTATCGCTGCCGGGACAGGGGTAAGGACTGAAGCTTTCTTT CSAIAAGTGVRTEAFF
TRBJ2-1 - many TRBV3-1 12 TGTGCCAGCAGCCAAGCCTACAATGAGCAGTTCTTC CASSQAYNEQFF
TRBJ2-1 - medium-sized TRBV20-1 11 TGCAGTGCTAGAAGTGGCAATGAGCAGTTCTTC CSARSGNEQFF
TRBJ1-6 TRBD1 medium-sized TRBV7-8 15 TGTGCCAGCAGCGGCCGCAGGGGGGCGGATTCACCCCTCCACTTT CASSGRRGADSPLHF
TRBJ2-1 TRBD2 - TRBV28 15 TGTGCCAGCATAACACATAGCGGGTCATACAATGGGCAGTTCTTC CASITHSGSYNGQFF
TRBJ2-5 - medium-sized TRBV3-1 14 TGTGCCAGCAGCCAAGACGCAAGGGGGGGCACCCAGTACTTC CASSQDARGGTQYF
TRBJ1-2 - - TRBV28 12 TGTGCCAGCGGACATGGGGCGTTCGGCTGCACCTTC CASGHGAFGCTF
TRBJ2-1 - - TRBV24-1 13 TGTGCCACCGCGGAGGGCGTAAGGAATGAGCAGTTCTTC CATAEGVRNEQFF
TRBJ2-7 - - TRBV20-1 15 TGCAGTGCTAGATATATTGAGTACTCCCAGGGGGAGCAGTACTTC CSARYIEYSQGEQYF
TRBJ2-7 - medium-sized TRBV11-2 12 TGTGCCAGCAGCTCGGCTAGGGGCGAGCAGTACTTC CASSSARGEQYF
TRBJ2-1 - - TRBV30 14 TGTGCCTGGACCGAGCGGGCTTCCTACAATGAGCAGTTCTTC CAWTERASYNEQFF